A selection of T cell receptor beta chains follows, all from one sample in a study of identifying expanded T cells in peripheral blood. The data were produced by immunoSEQ multiplex PCR, yet TCRdb's version contains in-frame clones alone and is incomplete. The sample lists tens of thousands of clones, around four fifths occurring once. The sequencing sample was made of blood. The source is a person aged 18 to 75 in good health. The CDR3 runs from the conserved cysteine through the conserved F or W. A D gene is named only where the DNA matches it firmly. Only part of the rows carry a size: once, few, many, or a class if the clone is expanded.

d_gene | j_gene | v_gene | abundance | CDR3aa | CDR3nt
TRBD2 | TRBJ2-1 | TRBV6-4 | few | CASSRTSEGPNEQFF | TGTGCCAGCAGTAGGACTAGCGAGGGGCCAAATGAGCAGTTCTTC
TRBD2 | TRBJ2-1 | TRBV4-3 | - | CASSQDWASGRVEQFF | TGCGCCAGCAGCCAAGATTGGGCTAGCGGGAGGGTTGAGCAGTTCTTC
- | TRBJ1-3 | TRBV15 | once | CATSVDRISGNTIYF | TGTGCCACCTCCGTGGACCGGATCTCTGGAAACACCATATATTTT
- | TRBJ2-1 | TRBV19 | - | CASLDRASEQFF | TGTGCCAGCCTGGACAGAGCGAGTGAGCAGTTCTTC
- | TRBJ2-7 | TRBV6-1 | - | CASSRSHRDHYEQYF | TGTGCCAGCAGCCGATCTCACCGGGACCACTACGAGCAGTACTTC
- | TRBJ2-7 | TRBV9 | - | CASSPSGIPYEQYF | TGTGCCAGCAGCCCGTCAGGGATCCCCTACGAGCAGTACTTC
- | TRBJ1-1 | TRBV15 | - | CATSRVGRGRSNTEAFF | TGTGCCACCAGCAGAGTGGGACGGGGCAGGTCGAACACTGAAGCTTTCTTT
- | TRBJ1-1 | TRBV7-2 | - | CASTLPRGETEAFF | TGTGCCAGCACCCTCCCAAGAGGGGAGACTGAAGCTTTCTTT
TRBD1 | TRBJ2-5 | TRBV2 | - | CASSRYLRQGKETQYF | TGTGCCAGCAGTAGGTACCTGAGACAGGGAAAAGAGACCCAGTACTTC
TRBD2 | TRBJ2-1 | TRBV7-9 | - | CASSYQGTSGSSREQFF | TGTGCCAGCAGCTACCAGGGGACTAGCGGGTCGAGTCGCGAGCAGTTCTTC
- | TRBJ1-5 | TRBV14 | - | CASSRPGQNQPQHF | TGTGCCAGCAGCCGGCCGGGCCAGAATCAGCCCCAGCATTTT
- | TRBJ2-7 | TRBV9 | - | CASSPRGGFSYEQYF | TGTGCCAGCAGCCCCCGTGGCGGGTTTTCCTACGAGCAGTACTTC
TRBD2 | TRBJ2-5 | TRBV27 | - | CASSPLGGKRGETQYF | TGTGCCAGCAGCCCCCTCGGGGGTAAGCGGGGGGAGACCCAGTACTTC
- | TRBJ1-4 | TRBV19 | - | CASSSTNEKLFF | TGTGCCAGTAGCTCAACTAATGAAAAACTGTTTTTT
- | TRBJ1-1 | TRBV25-1 | - | CASSEWAGLVTEAFF | TGTGCCAGCAGTGAATGGGCAGGCCTGGTGACTGAAGCTTTCTTT
- | TRBJ2-3 | TRBV30 | - | CAWSGKGSTDTQYF | TGTGCCTGGAGTGGGAAAGGGAGCACAGATACGCAGTATTTT
- | TRBJ1-2 | TRBV25-1 | - | CASSPGSYGYTF | TGTGCCAGCAGTCCGGGTAGCTATGGCTACACCTTC
TRBD2 | TRBJ2-2 | TRBV5-4 | - | CASSSSSGIAGELFF | TGTGCCAGCAGCTCATCAAGCGGGATTGCCGGGGAGCTGTTTTTT
- | TRBJ2-1 | TRBV9 | - | CASSVATGNSYNEQFF | TGTGCCAGCAGCGTAGCCACAGGGAATAGCTACAATGAGCAGTTCTTC
TRBD1 | TRBJ2-4 | TRBV4-3 | - | CASSQPGTGKNIQYF | TGCGCCAGCAGCCAACCTGGGACAGGGAAAAACATTCAGTACTTC
TRBD1 | TRBJ2-7 | TRBV2 | - | CASGGQGGRSYEQYF | TGTGCCAGCGGGGGACAGGGAGGAAGGTCCTACGAGCAGTACTTC
- | TRBJ2-5 | TRBV7-8 | - | CASSLGPETQYF | TGTGCCAGCAGCTTAGGACCAGAGACCCAGTACTTC
TRBD2 | TRBJ2-1 | TRBV5-1 | - | CASRRSGGSRNEQFF | TGCGCCAGCAGAAGGAGCGGGGGTTCACGAAATGAGCAGTTCTTC
- | TRBJ1-3 | TRBV25-1 | few | CASSEERSGNTIYF | TGTGCCAGCAGTGAAGAGCGAAGTGGAAACACCATATATTTT
- | TRBJ1-2 | TRBV5-5 | - | CASSLSRGLGYGYTF | TGTGCCAGCAGCTTGAGCCGGGGGCTAGGCTATGGCTACACCTTC
- | TRBJ2-1 | TRBV11-3 | - | CASSLTGSSYNEQFF | TGTGCCAGCAGCCTAACAGGGTCCTCCTACAATGAGCAGTTCTTC
TRBD1 | TRBJ2-3 | TRBV25-1 | - | CASSGSRDRGTDTQYF | TGTGCCAGCAGCGGATCCCGGGACAGGGGCACAGATACGCAGTATTTT
- | TRBJ1-2 | TRBV9 | - | CASSVEPGGFRGYTF | TGTGCCAGCAGCGTAGAGCCGGGGGGATTCAGGGGCTACACCTTC
- | TRBJ1-2 | TRBV2 | few | CASSRGTDYGYTF | TGTGCCAGCAGTAGAGGGACTGACTATGGCTACACCTTC
- | TRBJ2-3 | TRBV18 | - | CASSPQKTGARTDTQYF | TGTGCCAGCTCACCGCAAAAAACGGGGGCTAGAACAGATACGCAGTATTTT
- | TRBJ2-1 | TRBV18 | - | CASSLTPDNEQFF | TGTGCCAGCTCCCTCACGCCGGACAATGAGCAGTTCTTC
- | TRBJ1-6 | TRBV6-7 | few | CASTSVLPLHF | TGTGCCAGCACCTCGGTTTTGCCCCTCCACTTT
- | TRBJ1-3 | TRBV25-1 | - | CASSESDLAIYF | TGTGCCAGCAGTGAATCAGATCTGGCCATATATTTT
- | TRBJ2-1 | TRBV9 | - | CASSVGGGESSYNEQFF | TGTGCCAGCAGCGTAGGAGGGGGGGAGAGCTCCTACAATGAGCAGTTCTTC
- | TRBJ2-3 | TRBV14 | once | CASSQFRGDTQYF | TGTGCCAGCAGCCAGTTTAGAGGAGATACGCAGTATTTT
- | TRBJ1-5 | TRBV5-5 | - | CASSLRPGQKPQHF | TGTGCCAGCAGCTTGCGGCCAGGGCAGAAGCCCCAGCATTTT
- | TRBJ2-2 | TRBV7-2 | - | CASSPLGIQTGELFF | TGTGCCAGCAGCCCCCTTGGGATCCAAACCGGGGAGCTGTTTTTT
TRBD1 | TRBJ1-6 | TRBV7-9 | - | CASSSTGFNSPLHF | TGTGCCAGCAGCTCGACAGGGTTTAATTCACCCCTCCACTTT
TRBD2 | TRBJ2-5 | TRBV7-8 | few | CASSLFGGLAEETQYF | TGTGCCAGCAGCTTATTCGGCGGACTAGCGGAAGAGACCCAGTACTTC
TRBD1 | TRBJ1-2 | TRBV9 | - | CASRGPRGGLYKGYTF | TGTGCCAGCAGGGGTCCCAGAGGGGGCTTATACAAAGGCTACACCTTC
TRBD2 | TRBJ2-7 | TRBV5-8 | - | CASNYLAGATNDYEQYF | TGTGCCAGCAACTACCTCGCGGGAGCCACGAATGACTACGAGCAGTACTTC
TRBD1 | TRBJ1-5 | TRBV25-1 | - | CASSAQGGSNQPQHF | TGTGCCAGCAGTGCCCAGGGGGGGAGCAATCAGCCCCAGCATTTT
TRBD1 | TRBJ1-2 | TRBV6-1 | - | CASRDRGGQGYGYTF | TGTGCCAGCAGGGATAGGGGGGGACAGGGATATGGCTACACCTTC
TRBD1 | TRBJ2-5 | TRBV7-2 | - | CASSTGGTGETQYF | TGTGCCAGCAGCACAGGGGGTACGGGGGAGACCCAGTACTTC
TRBD1 | TRBJ1-1 | TRBV5-6 | - | CASSFGRQGKTEAFF | TGTGCCAGCAGCTTCGGGAGACAGGGTAAAACTGAAGCTTTCTTT
TRBD2 | TRBJ2-3 | TRBV2 | - | CASRKLAGFTDTQYF | TGTGCCAGCAGGAAACTAGCGGGGTTCACAGATACGCAGTATTTT
TRBD1 | TRBJ1-1 | TRBV19 | - | CASSIPGQGSEAFF | TGTGCCAGTAGTATTCCCGGACAGGGTTCTGAAGCTTTCTTT
- | TRBJ2-7 | TRBV30 | - | CACERGYEQYF | TGTGCCTGCGAGAGGGGCTACGAGCAGTACTTC
- | TRBJ1-1 | TRBV7-2 | - | CASSSPTGLNTEAFF | TGTGCCAGCAGCTCCCCGACAGGTCTGAACACTGAAGCTTTCTTT
- | TRBJ1-4 | TRBV2 | - | CASSISTNEKLFF | TGTGCCAGCAGTATTTCAACTAATGAAAAACTGTTTTTT
- | TRBJ2-1 | TRBV7-7 | - | CASSPALSSYNEQFF | TGTGCCAGCAGCCCGGCGCTTAGCTCCTACAATGAGCAGTTCTTC
- | TRBJ2-1 | TRBV7-3 | - | CASSLRSNNEQFF | TGTGCCAGCAGCTTACGCTCAAACAATGAGCAGTTCTTC
- | TRBJ2-5 | TRBV18 | - | CASSPYVNRETQYF | TGTGCCAGCTCACCGTACGTGAACCGGGAGACCCAGTACTTC